This TCR beta chain emerged from a study of blood T cell repertoires in COVID-19. In the study overall: Spain, Italy and the United States supplied samples that represented acute and convalescent COVID-19. T cells, B-cell-depleted T cells, or PBMCs supplied cDNA or gDNA.

Trimming took off 4 bases at V and 5 bases at J, with 6 bases between the two ends. In germline, CDR1 is MNHEY, CDR2 SVGAGI. The CDR3 runs 12 residues. Original processing notes: Using reference gene primer amplification, nucleated cell counts were estimated. The repertoire was sequenced with immunoSEQ multiplex PCR; TCRdb's copy has only in-frame clones and lacks some. The DNA was the basis for D and trimming; V, J and clone size are from that table. The top ten clones hold about 4% of a sample with about 260,000 clones, roughly nine tenths of them seen once. This sequence joins TRBV6-5 and TRBJ1-5; the D gene is possibly TRBD1 (5 bases). The sequence was collected from a man aged 60 to 69 who had recovered from COVID-19. The sample taken for sequencing was peripheral blood. CDR3 DNA: TGTGCCAGCAGTTCGGGGGATCAGCCCCAGCATTTT. The encoded protein is CASSSGDQPQHF.